A selection of T cell receptor beta chains follows, all from one sample in a study of blood T cell repertoires in COVID-19. This table comes from immunoSEQ multiplex PCR, and its TCRdb copy is limited to in-frame clones, with some not included. In the table there are about 300,000 clones, over 75% of which are singletons. Sequencing input: PBMCs or T cells enriched from blood (not recorded which). The source of these receptors is a man in his thirties or forties who had recovered from COVID-19. Both conserved end residues are part of each CDR3. The order of the fields is CDR3 length, J gene, V gene, CDR3 protein.

15	TRBJ2-7	TRBV4-2	CASSPEETSTYEQYF
14	TRBJ2-6	TRBV7-2	CASSSYSGANVLTF
14	TRBJ1-2	TRBV27	CASSLAGTAVGYTF
14	TRBJ1-6	TRBV7-2	CASNFRTYNSPLHF
15	TRBJ1-6	TRBV27	CASRVTGQGNSPLHF
15	TRBJ2-3	TRBV11-3	CASSPRLAGTDTQYF
16	TRBJ2-7	TRBV14	CASSHGPSGNSYEQYF
13	TRBJ1-4	TRBV12-3/TRBV12-4	CASSLYRGEKLFF
16	TRBJ1-1	TRBV28	CASSLLRQSDGWGAFF
14	TRBJ2-7	TRBV5-4	CATKPGGVGNEQYF
15	TRBJ1-2	TRBV28	CASSFVPGSNYGYTF
12	TRBJ2-5	TRBV5-1	CASNREGETQYF
16	TRBJ1-6	TRBV24-1	CATNGIRDRVGSPLHF
13	TRBJ1-2	TRBV12-3/TRBV12-4	CASRPRGNYGYTF
12	TRBJ2-3	TRBV5-5	CASSFAGDTQYF
13	TRBJ1-2	TRBV7-9	CASSLVGGYGYTF
13	TRBJ2-3	TRBV30	CAWHGRPGYTQYF
16	TRBJ2-1	TRBV6-2/TRBV6-3	CASSYSLDEAYNEQFF
19	TRBJ2-1	TRBV20-1	CSASVVLGTSGRALNEQFF
18	TRBJ2-2	TRBV28	CASSSSSQSGSNTGELFF